One and the same sample provided the 27 T cell receptor beta chains below, sequenced in a study of cytomegalovirus exposure and HLA in healthy donors. PCR employed 60 Vbeta and 13 Jbeta primers. Profiled with immunoSEQ multiplex PCR; TCRdb holds only in-frame clones, not every one. The table records approximately 170,000 clones, roughly 80% of them present only once. Sequenced sample: PBMCs. These receptors were taken from a female donor in good health and CMV-seronegative.

The rearrangement joins TRBV7-2 to TRBJ2-7; no clear D. Germline V gene data show CDR1 as SGHTA and CDR2 as FQGNSA. Deletions cut 5 bases from V and 3 bases from J, with 11 bases between. The CDR3 sequence is 13 residues long. The CDR3 sequence: CASSPPGVYEQYF. The CDR3 region has the DNA TGTGCCAGCAGCCCCCCGGGTGTCTACGAGCAGTACTTC.

This clone appeared a few times. This chain uses TRBV5-6 with TRBJ1-2, with 9 nucleotides matching TRBD1. Trimming at V came to 3 bases and at J to 0 bases, leaving 6 bases not matched to a gene. From germline, CDR1 is SGHDT and CDR2 YYEEEE. There are 16 residues in the CDR3. CDR3 nucleotide sequence: TGTGCCAGCAGCTCCCGGGACAGGGCTCCTAACTATGGCTACACCTTC. Translated, it gives CASSSRDRAPNYGYTF.

This chain uses TRBV7-3 with TRBJ2-5; TRBD2 matches at 14 bases. Germline CDR1 SGHTA, CDR2 FQGTGA. The J segment lost 5 bases and the V segment lost 5 bases, leaving 7 bases of the junction unmatched. The CDR3 covers 16 residues. The CDR3 spells CASSLQTSGGAETQYF. DNA of the CDR3: TGTGCCAGCAGCCTACAGACTAGCGGGGGGGCGGAGACCCAGTACTTC.

The rearrangement joins TRBV2 to TRBJ1-5, with no clear D. The germline gives CDR1 SNHLY, CDR2 FYNNEI. CDR3 length equals 15 residues. Trimming took off 7 bases at V and 0 bases at J, with 13 bases between the two ends. The CDR3 nucleotides read TGTGCCAGCACCCCCGACACGTATAGCAATCAGCCCCAGCATTTT. Amino acid sequence: CASTPDTYSNQPQHF.

The chain is built from TRBV9 and TRBJ1-3; D is ambiguous. Between the trimmed V and J ends, which lost 0 bases and 2 bases, there was a span of 9 bases. Germline loops: CDR1 SGDLS, CDR2 YYNGEE. The CDR3 consists of 15 residues. In nucleotides, the CDR3 is TGTGCCAGCAGCGTAGGAGACACAACTGGAAACACCATATATTTT. Protein sequence: CASSVGDTTGNTIYF.

Note on this clone: One junction end disagrees with the germline gene, perhaps due to a read error. The chain employs TRBV28 and TRBJ2-3; 7 nucleotides match TRBD2. The CDR3 extends over 14 amino acids. CDR1 and CDR2 (germline): MDHEN, SYDVKM. The CDR3 is CAGRRGLGADTQYF. CDR3 coding DNA: TGTGCCGGCAGGAGAGGACTAGGGGCAGATACGCAGTATTTT.

The chain carries TRBV9 and TRBJ1-1; tentatively, D is TRBD1 (5 bases). CDR1 is SGDLS, CDR2 YYNGEE, per germline. The CDR3 loop spans 14 amino acids. Trimming took 4 bases from V and 3 from J, leaving 13 bases between them. The CDR3 nucleotides are TGTGCCAGCAGCCCCAGGGTTTTAGACACTGAAGCTTTCTTT. Amino acids: CASSPRVLDTEAFF.

The chain joins TRBV7-2 to TRBJ2-1; 9 bases match TRBD2. CDR1 is SGHTA and CDR2 is FQGNSA in the germline V gene. V was clipped by 0 bases and J by 8 bases; unmatched bases: 5. This CDR3 is 15 amino acids long. The chain's CDR3 is CASSLASGSSHEQFF. CDR3 sequence (DNA): TGTGCCAGCAGCTTAGCTAGCGGGAGTTCACATGAGCAGTTCTTC.

This chain links TRBV30 with TRBJ2-1, with 9 bases lining up with TRBD2. This CDR3 comprises 14 residues. Trimming cost V 3 bases and J 8 bases; bases outside gene matches: 8. From germline, CDR1 is GTSNPN and CDR2 SVGIG (reference sequence). CDR3 coding DNA: TGTGCCTGGAGCCGACGGCGGGAGGGCGATGAGCAGTTCTTC. Amino acids: CAWSRRREGDEQFF. The complete variable domain, with remaining parts taken from reference TRBV30 and TRBJ2-1, reads SQTIHQWPATLVQPVGSPLSLECTVEGTSNPNLYWYRQAAGRGLQLLFYSVGIGQISSEVPQNLSASRPQDRQFILSSKKLLLSDSGFYLCAWSRRREGDEQFFGPGTRLTVL.

The rearrangement joins TRBV15 to TRBJ1-2; D perhaps matches TRBD1 (6 bases). The CDR3 totals 14 residues. CDR1 LNHNV and CDR2 YYDKDF come from the germline V gene (reference sequence). V lost 5 bases and J 4 bases, leaving 14 bases between the germline ends. CDR3 sequence reads: CATSGTLNSYGYTF. The CDR3, as DNA: TGTGCCACCAGCGGGACATTGAATTCCTATGGCTACACCTTC.

CDR3 in amino acids: CASSLYPGTGVGYYEQYF. CDR3 bases: TGTGCCAGCAGTTTATACCCCGGGACAGGGGTAGGGTACTACGAGCAGTACTTC. The chain employs TRBV27 and TRBJ2-7, with 10 bases lining up with TRBD1. Trimming at V came to 1 base and at J to 3 bases, leaving 12 bases not matched to a gene. Germline-derived CDR1 and CDR2 are MNHEY and SMNVEV (reference sequence). CDR3 size: 18 residues.

The chain combines TRBV9 with TRBJ2-7; 7 nucleotides agree with TRBD2. Germline CDR1 and CDR2: SGDLS and YYNGEE. CDR3 length: 15 residues. V lost 4 bases, J lost 6 bases, and 13 bases stayed unmatched. CDR3 sequence: CASSPSGGGGSEQYF. The CDR3 bases are TGTGCCAGCAGCCCCAGTGGGGGGGGAGGGTCCGAGCAGTACTTC. Supplemented by reference TRBV9 and TRBJ2-7, the full variable domain reads DSGVTQTPKHLITATGQRVTLRCSPRSGDLSVYWYQQSLDQGLQFLIQYYNGEERAKGNILERFSAQQFPDLHSELNLSSLELGDSALYFCASSPSGGGGSEQYFGPGTRLTVT.

The chain recombines TRBV11-3 with TRBJ2-3; 7 positions agree with TRBD2. CDR1 and CDR2 (germline): SGHNT, YENEEA. V shed 2 bases and J 1 base; nucleotides not matched to a gene: 0. The CDR3 extends over 14 amino acids. This CDR3 is CASSLTSGTDTQYF. The CDR3 bases are TGTGCCAGCAGCTTAACTAGCGGCACAGATACGCAGTATTTT.

The chain recombines TRBV5-1 with TRBJ2-1; weak D call: TRBD2 (5 bases). The CDR3 is 14 amino acids. In germline, CDR1 is SGHRS, CDR2 YFSETQ. Trimming stripped 0 bases from V and 6 bases from J, with 10 bases between. Here the CDR3 DNA reads TGCGCCAGCAGCTTGGAACTAGAACCCAATGAGCAGTTCTTC. It yields the protein CASSLELEPNEQFF.

The chain combines TRBV5-1 with TRBJ2-7, with 8 bases matching TRBD1. CDR3 length: 14 amino acids. Germline V gives CDR1 SGHRS, CDR2 YFSETQ. Trimming removed 2 bases from V and 4 bases from J; junction bases left unmatched: 5. The CDR3 DNA is TGCGCCAGCAGCTTTAGGACAGGGCTATACGAGCAGTACTTC. This gives the protein CASSFRTGLYEQYF. Complete variable domain (other parts from reference TRBV5-1 and TRBJ2-7): KAGVTQTPRYLIKTRGQQVTLSCSPISGHRSVSWYQQTPGQGLQFLFEYFSETQRNKGNFPGRFSGRQFSNSRSEMNVSTLELGDSALYLCASSFRTGLYEQYFGPGTRLTVT.

This clone occurred a few times. The CDR3 DNA reads as TGTGCCAGCAGTTTCCTTACAGGGGGCGTTAGAACTGAAGCTTTCTTT. It specifies CASSFLTGGVRTEAFF. This chain links TRBV27 with TRBJ1-1; 9 positions match TRBD1. Germline trimming cut 3 bases from V and 5 bases from J; bases unmatched to any gene: 10. The CDR3 spans 16 residues. Looked up from germline, CDR1 is MNHEY and CDR2 is SMNVEV (reference sequence).

This sequence joins TRBV5-1 and TRBJ1-1; 7 nucleotides align to TRBD1. The CDR3 is 13 amino acids. The trim removed 4 bases at V and 3 bases at J, leaving 3 bases unmatched. The germline V gene has CDR1 SGHRS and CDR2 YFSETQ. The chain's CDR3 is CASSEGADTEAFF. In DNA, the CDR3 is TGCGCCAGCAGCGAGGGGGCGGACACTGAAGCTTTCTTT.

V and J are TRBV28 and TRBJ1-3; D not certain. CDR3 length: 13 amino acids. Trimming pared 6 bases from V and 0 bases from J, leaving 6 bases between. Germline V gene data show CDR1 as MDHEN and CDR2 as SYDVKM. CDR3 DNA sequence: TGTGCCAGCAGGGACTACTCTGGAAACACCATATATTTT. Encoded protein: CASRDYSGNTIYF.

The chain uses TRBV11-1 and TRBJ2-5; no firm D call. V lost 5 bases and J 5 bases, leaving 12 bases between the germline ends. The CDR3 has 13 residues. CDR1 and CDR2 (germline): SGHAT, FQDESV (reference sequence). CDR3 DNA sequence: TGTGCCAGCAGCCCCGGTCACCGGGAGACCCAGTACTTC. It yields the protein CASSPGHRETQYF. The whole variable domain, filled in from reference TRBV11-1 and TRBJ2-5, reads EAEVAQSPRYKITEKSQAVAFWCDPISGHATLYWYRQILGQGPELLVQFQDESVVDDSQLPKDRFSAERLKGVDSTLKIQPAELGDSAMYLCASSPGHRETQYFGPGTRLLVL.

The chain joins TRBV10-3 to TRBJ2-1, with D perhaps matching TRBD2 (7 bases). The germline V gene encodes CDR1 ENHRY and CDR2 SYGVKD. Trimming left V 2 bases short and J 8 bases short, with 13 bases between. This CDR3 is built from 14 residues. The CDR3 spells CAISEAGAGDEQFF. In DNA form, the CDR3 reads TGTGCCATCAGTGAGGCGGGGGCGGGAGATGAGCAGTTCTTC.

This chain joins TRBV19 and TRBJ1-6; 11 bases align to TRBD1. Germline-derived CDR1 and CDR2 are LNHDA and SQIVND (reference sequence). Trimming cost V 0 bases and J 6 bases; bases outside gene matches: 4. The CDR3 extends over 17 amino acids. For the CDR3, the DNA is TGTGCCAGTAGTATAGATGGACAGGGGGCCTCTAATTCACCCCTCCACTTT. Translated, it gives CASSIDGQGASNSPLHF.

The rearrangement links TRBV11-3 to TRBJ2-1; the D is unclear. This CDR3 spans 12 amino acids. Germline loops: CDR1 SGHNT, CDR2 YENEEA. Trimming cost V 1 base and J 8 bases, with 6 bases left between them. CDR3 sequence: CASSLVGYEQFF. In DNA form, the CDR3 reads TGTGCCAGCAGCTTAGTCGGTTATGAGCAGTTCTTC.

The chain joins TRBV7-3 to TRBJ1-1; no clear D. The V gene's germline CDR1 is SGHTA and CDR2 FQGTGA. The ends were cut back, 2 bases at V and 8 bases at J, with 9 bases in the middle. This CDR3 contains 12 residues. Here the CDR3 reads CASSLGPAEAFF. CDR3 nucleotides: TGTGCCAGCAGCTTAGGGCCCGCAGAAGCTTTCTTT.

The chain employs TRBV18 and TRBJ1-2; no clear D. The ends were cut back, 6 bases at V and 7 bases at J, with 15 bases in the middle. The germline CDR1 and CDR2 sequences are KGHSH and LQKENI. This CDR3 has 13 residues. CDR3 in amino acids: CASSPTREVGYTF. The CDR3 region has the DNA TGTGCCAGCTCCCCAACAAGGGAGGTTGGCTACACCTTC.

This clone was picked up one time. The CDR3 reads CASSPGEGTEAFF. The CDR3 DNA sequence: TGCGCCAGCAGCCCGGGGGAGGGCACTGAAGCTTTCTTT. The rearrangement links TRBV4-3 to TRBJ1-1; TRBD1 is a possible D gene (5 bases). Trimming took off 4 bases at V and 4 bases at J, with 10 bases between the two ends. Germline values: CDR1 LGHNA, CDR2 YSLEER. This CDR3 has 13 amino acids.

This clone was observed a few times. The chain couples TRBV19 to TRBJ1-5; a possible D gene is TRBD1 (6 bases). The CDR3 extends over 15 amino acids. Trimming removed 6 bases from V and 3 bases from J, with 15 bases in between. Germline V gene sequence: CDR1 LNHDA, CDR2 SQIVND (reference sequence). The CDR3 coding sequence is TGTGCCAGTAGCGATCAGGGGATGATCAATCAGCCCCAGCATTTT. Encoded protein: CASSDQGMINQPQHF.

The gene calls are TRBV7-3 and TRBJ2-2; perhaps TRBD1 as D (5 bases). The CDR3 totals 16 residues. V lost 8 bases to trimming and J lost 6 bases, with 22 bases between them. Germline CDR1 reads SGHTA; CDR2 reads FQGTGA. As DNA, the CDR3 is TGTGCCAGCCCTACTCCGGGCAGGGTCCCCCCCGGGGAGCTGTTTTTT. It encodes CASPTPGRVPPGELFF.